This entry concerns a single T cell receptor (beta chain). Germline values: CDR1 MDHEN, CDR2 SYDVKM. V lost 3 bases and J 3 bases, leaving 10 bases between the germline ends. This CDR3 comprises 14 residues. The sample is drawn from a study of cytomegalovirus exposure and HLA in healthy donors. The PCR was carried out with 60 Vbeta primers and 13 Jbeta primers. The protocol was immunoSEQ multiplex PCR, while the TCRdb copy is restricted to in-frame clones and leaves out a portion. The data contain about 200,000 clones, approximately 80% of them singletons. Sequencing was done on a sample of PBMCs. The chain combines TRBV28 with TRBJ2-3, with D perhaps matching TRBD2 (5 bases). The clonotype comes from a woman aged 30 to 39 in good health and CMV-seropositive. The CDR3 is CASSFEGGTDTQYF. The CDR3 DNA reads TGTGCCAGCAGTTTTGAGGGTGGGACAGATACGCAGTATTTT.